This T cell receptor (beta chain) was identified in a study of cytomegalovirus exposure and HLA in healthy donors. Study-level points and caveats: In a later analysis, a genetic analysis reported fewer productive-TCR N-insertions in an Asian-associated ancestry cluster than the cohort average. The authors considered a cluster of highly shared sequence variants likely to be a sequencing artifact.

The PCR employed 60 Vbeta primers together with 13 Jbeta primers. The method was immunoSEQ multiplex PCR; TCRdb's version includes in-frame clones alone and lacks a portion of them. The repertoire holds approximately 150,000 clones, about 80% seen once, with around 1% in the top ten. This CDR3 has 16 amino acids. Germline lookup yields CDR1 SGHDT and CDR2 YYEEEE. V lost 0 bases and J 5 bases, leaving 14 bases between the germline ends. A few counts support this clone. The target antigen is unknown. The source material was PBMCs. The chain has TRBV5-6 and TRBJ1-4; D remains unclear. The sequence came from a woman in her thirties or forties in good health and CMV-seronegative. CDR3: CASSLGLTAGNEKLFF. Written as DNA, the CDR3 is TGTGCCAGCAGCTTGGGTCTTACGGCGGGGAATGAAAAACTGTTTTTT. The variable domain in full, with the rest retrieved from reference TRBV5-6 and TRBJ1-4, is DAGVTQSPTHLIKTRGQQVTLRCSPKSGHDTVSWYQQALGQGPQFIFQYYEEEERQRGNFPDRFSGHQFPNYSSELNVNALLLGDSALYLCASSLGLTAGNEKLFFGSGTQLSVL.